These 9 T cell receptor beta chains were all obtained from the same sample, sequenced in a study of OX40 agonist ivuxolimab in advanced cancers. The library was obtained by the immunoSEQ multiplex PCR assay. TCRdb provides this immuneACCESS table in a form limited to in-frame rearrangements. Some clones are lacking; in checked studies, under half of them reflect an unresolved V gene, and why the rest are absent is not known. The sample table records some 69,000 clones; 80% to 90% of these occur just once. The ten largest clones represent around 3.6% of the sample. The sequencing here drew on CD4+ or CD8+ T cells sorted from blood, taken in a trial of the OX40 agonist ivuxolimab. These receptors were taken from an adult with an advanced solid tumor such as melanoma, head and neck, liver or kidney cancer.

CDR3 DNA: TGTGCCAGTAGGCGGACAGGGCACCACGAGCAGTACTTC. Its translation is CASRRTGHHEQYF. V and J are TRBV19 and TRBJ2-7, with 8 positions matching TRBD1. In germline, CDR1 is LNHDA, CDR2 SQIVND (reference sequence). The CDR3 extends over 13 amino acids. V lost 6 bases, J lost 5 bases, and 6 bases stayed unmatched.

Here the CDR3 reads CASSFRQGGGYTF. For the CDR3, the DNA is TGTGCCAGCAGCTTCCGACAGGGGGGAGGCTACACCTTC. This chain uses TRBV7-3 with TRBJ1-2; TRBD1 agrees at 9 bases. Germline-derived CDR1 and CDR2 are SGHTA and FQGTGA. Trimming cost V 3 bases and J 8 bases; bases outside gene matches: 4. The CDR3 extends over 13 amino acids. Based on the CDR3 plus reference TRBV7-3 and TRBJ1-2, the full variable domain is GAGVSQTPSNKVTEKGKYVELRCDPISGHTALYWYRQSLGQGPEFLIYFQGTGAADDSGLPNDRFFAVRPEGSVSTLKIQRTERGDSAVYLCASSFRQGGGYTFGSGTRLTVV.

The chain is built from TRBV15 and TRBJ2-5; D uncertain. The V end lost 1 base, the J end lost 5 bases, and 8 bases lay between the germline ends. CDR3 size: 13 residues. The germline CDR1 and CDR2 sequences are LNHNV and YYDKDF (reference sequence). Written as DNA, the CDR3 is TGTGCCACCAGCAGAGGAAGTATTGAGACCCAGTACTTC. Protein product: CATSRGSIETQYF. The full variable domain, in which reference TRBV15 and TRBJ2-5 provide the parts outside the CDR3, is DAMVIQNPRYQVTQFGKPVTLSCSQTLNHNVMYWYQQKSSQAPKLLFHYYDKDFNNEADTPDNFQSRRPNTSFCFLDIRSPGLGDTAMYLCATSRGSIETQYFGPGTRLLVL.

V gene TRBV30 combines with J gene TRBJ1-5, with 7 bases aligning to TRBD1. V gave up 0 bases and J gave up 1 base; unmatched junction bases: 6. CDR1 is GTSNPN and CDR2 is SVGIG in the germline V gene (reference sequence). The CDR3 sequence is 16 residues long. Written as DNA, the CDR3 is TGTGCCTGGAGTGTTAGACAGGGCGGCAGCAATCAGCCCCAGCATTTT. Its protein is CAWSVRQGGSNQPQHF.

J is TRBJ1-2 and V is TRBV29-1; D may be TRBD1 (6 bases). Trimming took 5 bases from V and 3 from J, leaving 16 bases between them. Germline CDR1 reads SQVTM; CDR2 reads ANQGSEA. The CDR3 is 14 amino acids. CDR3 region: CSVSDQGPDYGYTF. CDR3 coding DNA: TGCAGCGTTTCTGACCAGGGGCCGGACTATGGCTACACCTTC.

The V and J genes are TRBV5-6 and TRBJ2-5, with no clear D. V gave up 2 bases and J gave up 4 bases, with 12 bases separating them. The CDR3 runs 14 residues. The germline V gene has CDR1 SGHDT and CDR2 YYEEEE. The CDR3 sequence is CASSLVRTGETQYF. The CDR3 DNA follows: TGTGCCAGCAGCTTAGTAAGGACGGGAGAGACCCAGTACTTC.

The chain links TRBV7-2 to TRBJ2-4; possible D gene TRBD2, 6 bases. Between the trimmed V and J ends, which lost 4 bases and 0 bases, there was a span of 10 bases. In germline, CDR1 is SGHTA, CDR2 FQGNSA. This CDR3 contains 15 residues. The CDR3 DNA reads TGTGCCAGCAGCTCGGTGGGACTAGCCAAAAACATTCAGTACTTC. This encodes CASSSVGLAKNIQYF.

This sequence joins TRBV9 and TRBJ2-5, with a weak D call TRBD1 (5 bases). With 4 bases removed from V and 5 bases from J, the gap between germline ends came to 15 bases. The CDR3 runs 14 residues. The germline gives CDR1 SGDLS, CDR2 YYNGEE. The CDR3 here is CASSPRAGSETQYF. The CDR3 coding sequence is TGTGCCAGCAGCCCAAGGGCAGGGTCGGAGACCCAGTACTTC.

CDR3 in DNA: TGTGCCACCAGAGACAGGAACACCGGGGAGCTGTTTTTT. This sequence encodes CATRDRNTGELFF. The chain joins TRBV19 to TRBJ2-2; D may be TRBD1 (5 bases). Between the trimmed V and J ends, which lost 10 bases and 1 base, there was a span of 10 bases. CDR3 size: 13 residues. Germline V gives CDR1 LNHDA, CDR2 SQIVND (reference sequence).